This TCR beta chain is drawn from a study of T-cell memory formation after mild COVID-19. Study conclusions and caveats: Clones that got smaller from day 15 to 85 had even CD4/CD8, while clones growing later tipped toward CD4+.

cDNA libraries for TCR alpha and TCR beta, carrying sample barcodes and UMIs, came from 5'RACE with constant-segment primers. TCRdb re-derived calls from the 5' RACE reads in MiXCR, one entry per CDR3 protein. The profile shows more than 300,000 distinct CDR3 sequences, approximately 14% of them singletons. The table lists this clonotype with a few counts. Its antigen remains unidentified. With 6 bases removed from V and 3 bases from J, the gap between germline ends came to 15 bases. This CDR3 comprises 14 residues. CDR1 and CDR2 from the germline V gene are SGDLS and YYNGEE. The chain joins TRBV9 to TRBJ1-1; no firm D call. The TCR sequence derives from a man aged 18 to 30 who had mild COVID-19 (a few samples of this study predate the infection). Cell type and time point are not known. Sequenced sample: PBMCs or a T cell subset sorted from them (not recorded which). The CDR3 reads CASTPLGGDTEAFF. CDR3 DNA sequence: TGTGCCAGCACCCCTTTGGGAGGAGACACTGAAGCTTTCTTT. Looking up the rest from reference TRBV9 and TRBJ1-1 gives the full variable domain: DSGVTQTPKHLITATGQRVTLRCSPRSGDLSVYWYQQSLDQGLQFLIQYYNGEERAKGNILERFSAQQFPDLHSELNLSSLELGDSALYFCASTPLGGDTEAFFGQGTRLTVV.